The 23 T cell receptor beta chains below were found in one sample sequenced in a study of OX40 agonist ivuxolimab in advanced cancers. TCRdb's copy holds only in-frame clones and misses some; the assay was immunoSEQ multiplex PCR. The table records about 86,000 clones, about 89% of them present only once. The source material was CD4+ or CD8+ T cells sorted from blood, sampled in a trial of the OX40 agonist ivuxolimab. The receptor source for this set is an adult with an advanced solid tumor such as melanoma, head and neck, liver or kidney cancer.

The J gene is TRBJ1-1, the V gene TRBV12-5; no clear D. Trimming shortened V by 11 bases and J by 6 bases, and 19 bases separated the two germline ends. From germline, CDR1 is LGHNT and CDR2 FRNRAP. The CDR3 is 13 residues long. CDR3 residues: CASTRGSSPEAFF. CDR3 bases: TGTGCTTCCACCCGGGGATCCTCCCCTGAAGCTTTCTTT.

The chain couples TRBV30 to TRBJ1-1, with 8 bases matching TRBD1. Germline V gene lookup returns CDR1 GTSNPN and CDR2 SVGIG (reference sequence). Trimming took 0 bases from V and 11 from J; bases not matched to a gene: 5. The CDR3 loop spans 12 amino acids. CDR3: CAWSVQGVKAFF. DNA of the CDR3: TGTGCCTGGAGTGTACAGGGGGTGAAGGCTTTCTTT.

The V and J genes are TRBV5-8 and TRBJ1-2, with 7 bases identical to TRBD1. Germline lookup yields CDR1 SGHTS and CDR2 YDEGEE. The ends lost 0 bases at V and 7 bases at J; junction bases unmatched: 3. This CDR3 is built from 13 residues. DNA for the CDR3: TGTGCCAGCAGCTTGGAGACAGGGTCTGGCTACACCTTC. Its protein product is CASSLETGSGYTF.

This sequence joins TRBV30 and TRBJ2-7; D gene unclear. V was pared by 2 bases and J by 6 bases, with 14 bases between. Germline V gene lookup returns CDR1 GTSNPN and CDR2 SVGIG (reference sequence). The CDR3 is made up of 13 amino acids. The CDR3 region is CAWSKVQASEQYF. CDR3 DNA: TGTGCCTGGAGTAAAGTGCAGGCATCCGAGCAGTACTTC.

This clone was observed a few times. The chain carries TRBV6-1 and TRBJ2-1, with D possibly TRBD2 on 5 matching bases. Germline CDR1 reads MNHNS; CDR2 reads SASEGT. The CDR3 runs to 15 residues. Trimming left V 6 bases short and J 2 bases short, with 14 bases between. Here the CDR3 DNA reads TGTGCCAGCAGGGCAGCGGAGCAAACCTACAATGAGCAGTTCTTC. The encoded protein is CASRAAEQTYNEQFF.

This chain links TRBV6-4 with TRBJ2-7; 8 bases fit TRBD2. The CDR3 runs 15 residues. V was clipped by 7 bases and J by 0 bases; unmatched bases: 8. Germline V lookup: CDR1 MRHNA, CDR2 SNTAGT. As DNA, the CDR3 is TGTGCCAGCAACCTACTAGCGGCAAGCTCCTACGAGCAGTACTTC. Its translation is CASNLLAASSYEQYF.

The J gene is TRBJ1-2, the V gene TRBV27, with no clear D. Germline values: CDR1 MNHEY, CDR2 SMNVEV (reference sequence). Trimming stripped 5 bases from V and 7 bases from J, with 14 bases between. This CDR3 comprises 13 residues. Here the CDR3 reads CASSNHLPGGYTF. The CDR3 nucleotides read TGTGCCAGCAGTAACCACCTCCCGGGTGGCTACACCTTC.

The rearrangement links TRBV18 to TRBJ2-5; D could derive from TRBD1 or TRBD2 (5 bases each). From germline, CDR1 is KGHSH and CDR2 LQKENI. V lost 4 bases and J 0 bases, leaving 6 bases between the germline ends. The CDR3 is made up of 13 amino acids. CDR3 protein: CASSRGYQETQYF. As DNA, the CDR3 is TGTGCCAGCTCACGGGGGTACCAAGAGACCCAGTACTTC. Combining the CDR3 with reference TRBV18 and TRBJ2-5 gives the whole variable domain NAGVMQNPRHLVRRRGQEARLRCSPMKGHSHVYWYRQLPEEGLKFMVYLQKENIIDESGMPKERFSAEFPKEGPSILRIQQVVRGDSAAYFCASSRGYQETQYFGPGTRLLVL.

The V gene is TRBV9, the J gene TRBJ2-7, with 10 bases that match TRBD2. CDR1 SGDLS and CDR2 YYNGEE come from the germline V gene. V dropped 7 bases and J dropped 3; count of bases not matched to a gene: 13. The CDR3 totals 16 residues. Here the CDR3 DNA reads TGTGCCAGCGCCCCACGACAGACTAGCGGGCTCTACGAGCAGTACTTC. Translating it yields CASAPRQTSGLYEQYF.

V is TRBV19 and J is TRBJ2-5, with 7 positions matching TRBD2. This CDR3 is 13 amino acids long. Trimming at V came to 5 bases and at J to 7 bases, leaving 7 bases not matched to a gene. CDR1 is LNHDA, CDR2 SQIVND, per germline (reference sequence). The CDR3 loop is CASSPGGVGTQYF. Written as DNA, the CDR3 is TGTGCCAGTAGTCCGGGGGGTGTGGGGACCCAGTACTTC.

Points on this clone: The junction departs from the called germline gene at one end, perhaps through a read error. The CDR3 protein is CASSPIRGGEQFF. Here the CDR3 DNA reads TGTGCTAGCAGCCCCATTAGGGGGGGGGAGCAGTTCTTC. The chain uses TRBV7-7 and TRBJ2-1; tentatively, D is TRBD2 (7 bases). CDR3 length: 13 amino acids. CDR1 SSHAT and CDR2 FNYEAQ come from the germline V gene (reference sequence). The full variable domain, in which reference TRBV7-7 and TRBJ2-1 provide the parts outside the CDR3, is GAGVSQSPRYKVTKRGQDVTLRCDPISSHATLYWYQQALGQGPEFLTYFNYEAQPDKSGLPSDRFSAERPEGSISTLTIQRTEQRDSAMYRCASSPIRGGEQFFGPGTRLTVL.

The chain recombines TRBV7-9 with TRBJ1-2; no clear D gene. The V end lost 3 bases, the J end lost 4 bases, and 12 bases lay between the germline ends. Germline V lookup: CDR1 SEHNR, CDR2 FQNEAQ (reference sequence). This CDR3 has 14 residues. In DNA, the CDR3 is TGTGCCAGCAGCTTCCCTTTACAGACCTATGGCTACACCTTC. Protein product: CASSFPLQTYGYTF.

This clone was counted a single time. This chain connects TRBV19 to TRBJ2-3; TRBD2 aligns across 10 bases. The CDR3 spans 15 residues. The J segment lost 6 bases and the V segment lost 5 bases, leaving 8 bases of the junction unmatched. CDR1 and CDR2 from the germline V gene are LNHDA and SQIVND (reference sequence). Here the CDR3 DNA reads TGTGCCAGTAGTTTCGGTACTAGCGGGATCGATACGCAGTATTTT. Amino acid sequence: CASSFGTSGIDTQYF.

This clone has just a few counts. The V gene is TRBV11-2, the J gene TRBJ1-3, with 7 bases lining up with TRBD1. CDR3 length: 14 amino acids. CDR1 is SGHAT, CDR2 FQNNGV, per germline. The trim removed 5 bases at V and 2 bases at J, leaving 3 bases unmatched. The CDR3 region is CASSPGTAGNTIYF. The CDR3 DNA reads TGTGCCAGCAGCCCCGGGACAGCTGGAAACACCATATATTTT.

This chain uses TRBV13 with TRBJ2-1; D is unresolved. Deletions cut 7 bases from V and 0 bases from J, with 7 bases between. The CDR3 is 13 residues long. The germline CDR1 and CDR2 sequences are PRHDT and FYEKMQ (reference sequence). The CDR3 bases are TGTGCCAGCACCCAGAGCTCCTACAATGAGCAGTTCTTC. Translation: CASTQSSYNEQFF.

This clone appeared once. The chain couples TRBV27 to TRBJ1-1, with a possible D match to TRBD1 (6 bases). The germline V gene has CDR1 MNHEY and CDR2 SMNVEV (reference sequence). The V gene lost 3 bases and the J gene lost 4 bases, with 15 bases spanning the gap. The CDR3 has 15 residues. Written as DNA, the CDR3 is TGTGCCAGCAGTTTCAGGGGCCTCTTGGGCACTGAAGCTTTCTTT. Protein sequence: CASSFRGLLGTEAFF.

CDR3 DNA sequence: TGTGCCAGCAGCCAAGAAATAAACTCAGATACGCAGTATTTT. Its protein product is CASSQEINSDTQYF. The V call is TRBV11-2, the J call TRBJ2-3; D not resolved. The CDR3 is 14 amino acids. CDR1 is SGHAT, CDR2 FQNNGV, per germline. Trimming stripped 5 bases from V and 4 bases from J, with 13 bases between.

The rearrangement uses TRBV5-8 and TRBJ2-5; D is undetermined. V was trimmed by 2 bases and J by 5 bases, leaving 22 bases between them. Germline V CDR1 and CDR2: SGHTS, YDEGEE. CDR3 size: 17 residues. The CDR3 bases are TGTGCCAGCAGCTTATTTCAGGTCCTTAGCCTCAGGGAGACCCAGTACTTC. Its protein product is CASSLFQVLSLRETQYF. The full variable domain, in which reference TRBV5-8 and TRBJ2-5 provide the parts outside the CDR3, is EAGVTQSPTHLIKTRGQQATLRCSPISGHTSVYWYQQALGLGLQFLLWYDEGEERNRGNFPPRFSGRQFPNYSSELNVNALELEDSALYLCASSLFQVLSLRETQYFGPGTRLLVL.

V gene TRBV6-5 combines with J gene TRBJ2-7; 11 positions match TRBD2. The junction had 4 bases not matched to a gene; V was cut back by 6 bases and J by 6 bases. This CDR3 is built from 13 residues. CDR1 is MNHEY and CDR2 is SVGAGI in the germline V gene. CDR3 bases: TGTGCCAGCAGACTAGCGGGAGTTGGCGAGCAGTACTTC. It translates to CASRLAGVGEQYF.

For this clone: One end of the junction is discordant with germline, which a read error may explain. The CDR3 sequence: CSVEGTSCEQYF. In nucleotides, the CDR3 is TGCAGCGTTGAAGGTACTTCCTGCGAGCAGTACTTC. The genes are TRBV29-1 and TRBJ2-7; D gene ambiguous. The germline V gene encodes CDR1 SQVTM and CDR2 ANQGSEA. CDR3 length: 12 amino acids.

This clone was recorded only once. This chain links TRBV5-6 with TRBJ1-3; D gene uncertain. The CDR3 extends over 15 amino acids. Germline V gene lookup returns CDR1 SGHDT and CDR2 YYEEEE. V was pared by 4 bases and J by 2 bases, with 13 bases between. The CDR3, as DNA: TGTGCCAGCAGCCCCCCGGGTAATGCTGGAAACACCATATATTTT. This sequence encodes CASSPPGNAGNTIYF.

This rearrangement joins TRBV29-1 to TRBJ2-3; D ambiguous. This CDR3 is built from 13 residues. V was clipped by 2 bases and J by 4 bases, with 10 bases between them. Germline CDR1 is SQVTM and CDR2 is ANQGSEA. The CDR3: CSVELMAADTQYF. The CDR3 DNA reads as TGCAGCGTTGAATTGATGGCGGCAGATACGCAGTATTTT.

The CDR3: CASRKATSGYNEQFF. CDR3 nucleotide sequence: TGCGCCAGCAGGAAGGCCACTAGCGGTTACAATGAGCAGTTCTTC. The chain links TRBV23-1 to TRBJ2-1, with 8 bases identical to TRBD2. TRBV23-1 is filed as an ORF, its function uncertain. The ends lost 6 bases at V and 4 bases at J; junction bases unmatched: 8. The CDR3 has 15 residues.